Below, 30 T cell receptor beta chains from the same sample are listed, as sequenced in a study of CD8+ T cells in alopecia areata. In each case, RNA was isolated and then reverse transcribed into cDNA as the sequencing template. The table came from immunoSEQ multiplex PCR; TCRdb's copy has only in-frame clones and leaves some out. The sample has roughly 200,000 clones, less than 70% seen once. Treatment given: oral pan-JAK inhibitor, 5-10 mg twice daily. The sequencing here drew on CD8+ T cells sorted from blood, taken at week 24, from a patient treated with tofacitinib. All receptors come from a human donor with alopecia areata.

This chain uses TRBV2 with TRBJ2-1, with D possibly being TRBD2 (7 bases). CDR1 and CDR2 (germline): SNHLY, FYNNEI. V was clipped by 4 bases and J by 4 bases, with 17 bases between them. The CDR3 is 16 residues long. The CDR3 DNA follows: TGTGCCAGCAGTGTACTAGGGGGGGCCGGGTACAATGAGCAGTTCTTC. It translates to CASSVLGGAGYNEQFF.

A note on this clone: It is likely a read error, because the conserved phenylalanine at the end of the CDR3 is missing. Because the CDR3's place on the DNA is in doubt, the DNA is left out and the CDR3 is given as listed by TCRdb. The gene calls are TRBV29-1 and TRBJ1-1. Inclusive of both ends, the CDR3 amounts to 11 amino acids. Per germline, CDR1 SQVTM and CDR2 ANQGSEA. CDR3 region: CSVEVGGPREL.

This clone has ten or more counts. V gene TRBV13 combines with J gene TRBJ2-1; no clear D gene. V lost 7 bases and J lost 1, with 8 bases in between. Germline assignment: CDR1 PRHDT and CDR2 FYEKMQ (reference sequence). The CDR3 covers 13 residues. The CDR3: CASTQRSYNEQFF. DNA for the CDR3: TGTGCCAGCACCCAGAGGTCCTACAATGAGCAGTTCTTC.

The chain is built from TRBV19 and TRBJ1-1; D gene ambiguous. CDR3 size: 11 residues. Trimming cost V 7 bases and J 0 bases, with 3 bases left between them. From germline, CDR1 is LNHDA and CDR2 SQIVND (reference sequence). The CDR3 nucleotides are TGTGCCAGTATGATGAACACTGAAGCTTTCTTT. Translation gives CASMMNTEAFF. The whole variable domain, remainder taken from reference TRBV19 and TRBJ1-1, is DGGITQSPKYLFRKEGQNVTLSCEQNLNHDAMYWYRQDPGQGLRLIYYSQIVNDFQKGDIAEGYSVSREKKESFPLTVTSAQKNPTAFYLCASMMNTEAFFGQGTRLTVV.

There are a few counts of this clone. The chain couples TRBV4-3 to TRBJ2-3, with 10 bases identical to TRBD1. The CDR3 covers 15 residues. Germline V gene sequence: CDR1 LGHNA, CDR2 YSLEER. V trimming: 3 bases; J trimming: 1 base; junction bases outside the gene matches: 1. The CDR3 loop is CASSHGTGGTDTQYF. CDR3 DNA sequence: TGCGCCAGCAGCCACGGGACAGGGGGCACAGATACGCAGTATTTT.

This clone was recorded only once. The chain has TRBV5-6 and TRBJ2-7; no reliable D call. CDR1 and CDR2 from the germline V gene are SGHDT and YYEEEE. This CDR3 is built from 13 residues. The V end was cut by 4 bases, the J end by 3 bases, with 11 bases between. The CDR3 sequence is CASSPESNYEQYF. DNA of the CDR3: TGTGCCAGCAGCCCGGAGAGTAACTACGAGCAGTACTTC.

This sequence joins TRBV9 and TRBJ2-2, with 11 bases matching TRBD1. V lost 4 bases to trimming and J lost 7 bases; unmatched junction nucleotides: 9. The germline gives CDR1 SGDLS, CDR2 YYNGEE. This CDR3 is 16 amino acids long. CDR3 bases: TGTGCCAGCAGCCGCCGGACAGGGGGCTCTAACGGGGAGCTGTTTTTT. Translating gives CASSRRTGGSNGELFF.

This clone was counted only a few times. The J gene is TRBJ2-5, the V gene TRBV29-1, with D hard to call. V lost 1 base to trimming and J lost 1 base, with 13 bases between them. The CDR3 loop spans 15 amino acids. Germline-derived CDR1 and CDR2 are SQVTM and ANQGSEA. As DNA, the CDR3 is TGCAGCGTTGAAGGGGAACTCCTAAGCCAAGAGACCCAGTACTTC. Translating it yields CSVEGELLSQETQYF.

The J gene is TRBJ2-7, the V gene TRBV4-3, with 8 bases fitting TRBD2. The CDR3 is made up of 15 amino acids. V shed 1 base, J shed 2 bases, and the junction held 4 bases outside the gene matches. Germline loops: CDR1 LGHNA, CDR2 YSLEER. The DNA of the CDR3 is TGCGCCAGCAGCCAAGCTGGTAGCGGGGCCTACGAGCAGTACTTC. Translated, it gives CASSQAGSGAYEQYF.

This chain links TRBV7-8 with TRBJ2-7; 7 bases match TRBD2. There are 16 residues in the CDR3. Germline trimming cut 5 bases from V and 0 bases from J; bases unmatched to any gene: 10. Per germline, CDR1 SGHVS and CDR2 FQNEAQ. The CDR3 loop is CASSQRTGGSSYEQYF. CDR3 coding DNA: TGTGCCAGCAGCCAACGTACCGGGGGGTCCTCCTACGAGCAGTACTTC.

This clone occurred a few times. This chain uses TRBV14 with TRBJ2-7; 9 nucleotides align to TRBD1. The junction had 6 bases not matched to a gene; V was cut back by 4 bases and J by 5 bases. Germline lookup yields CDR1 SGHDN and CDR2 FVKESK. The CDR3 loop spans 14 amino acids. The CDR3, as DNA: TGTGCCAGCAGCCCGGGACAGGGCTACGACGAGCAGTACTTC. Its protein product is CASSPGQGYDEQYF.

CDR3 sequence (DNA): TGTGCCAGCAGCTTCGATGGGGAGAGCTCCTACAATGAGCAGTTCTTC. Translated, it gives CASSFDGESSYNEQFF. This chain connects TRBV5-4 to TRBJ2-1; perhaps TRBD2 as D (5 bases). Germline values: CDR1 SGHNT, CDR2 YYREEE (reference sequence). This CDR3 spans 16 amino acids. Trimming removed 2 bases from V and 0 bases from J, with 12 bases in between.

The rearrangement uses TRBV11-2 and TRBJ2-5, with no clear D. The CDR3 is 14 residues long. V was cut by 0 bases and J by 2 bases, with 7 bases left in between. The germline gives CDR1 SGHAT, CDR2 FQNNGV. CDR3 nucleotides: TGTGCCAGCAGCTTAGAAGCCGGACAAGAGACCCAGTACTTC. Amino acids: CASSLEAGQETQYF.

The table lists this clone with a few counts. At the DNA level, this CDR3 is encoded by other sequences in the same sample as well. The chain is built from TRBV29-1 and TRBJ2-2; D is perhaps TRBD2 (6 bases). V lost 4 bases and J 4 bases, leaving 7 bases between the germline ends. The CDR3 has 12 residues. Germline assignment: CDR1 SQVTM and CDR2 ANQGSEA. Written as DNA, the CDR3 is TGCAGCGTTGGGGGAGGCACCGGGGAGCTGTTTTTT. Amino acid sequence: CSVGGGTGELFF.

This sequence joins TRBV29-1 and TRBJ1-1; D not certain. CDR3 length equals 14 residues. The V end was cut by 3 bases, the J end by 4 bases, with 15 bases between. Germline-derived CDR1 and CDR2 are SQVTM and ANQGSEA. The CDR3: CSVESTGWSTEAFF. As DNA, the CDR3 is TGCAGCGTTGAGTCGACGGGCTGGAGCACTGAAGCTTTCTTT. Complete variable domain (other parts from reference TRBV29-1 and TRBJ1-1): SAVISQKPSRDICQRGTSLTIQCQVDSQVTMMFWYRQQPGQSLTLIATANQGSEATYESGFVIDKFPISRPNLTFSTLTVSNMSPEDSSIYLCSVESTGWSTEAFFGQGTRLTVV.

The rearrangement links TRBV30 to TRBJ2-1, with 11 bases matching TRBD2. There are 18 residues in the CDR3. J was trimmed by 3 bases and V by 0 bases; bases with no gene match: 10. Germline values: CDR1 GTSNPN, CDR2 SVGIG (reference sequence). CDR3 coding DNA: TGTGCCTGGAGTGTTCAAACTAGCGGGGGACCTTTCTACAATGAGCAGTTCTTC. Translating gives CAWSVQTSGGPFYNEQFF.

CDR3 amino acids: CASSYLSGELFF. The CDR3 bases are TGTGCCAGCAGTTACCTCAGCGGGGAGCTGTTTTTT. The chain couples TRBV6-5 to TRBJ2-2; D remains ambiguous. The germline V gene encodes CDR1 MNHEY and CDR2 SVGAGI. The CDR3 covers 12 residues. Trimming pared 2 bases from V and 7 bases from J, leaving 5 bases between.

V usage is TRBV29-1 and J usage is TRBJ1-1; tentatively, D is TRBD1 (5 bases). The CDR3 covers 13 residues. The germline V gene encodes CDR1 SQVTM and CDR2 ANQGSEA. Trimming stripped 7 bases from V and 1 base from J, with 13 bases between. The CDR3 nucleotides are TGCAGCGCCCCAGGCGGGGGGAACACTGAAGCTTTCTTT. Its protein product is CSAPGGGNTEAFF.

The CDR3 DNA is TGTGCCAGCACCCTCGCTGGGAGCTTGTATAATTCACCCCTCCACTTT. Its translation is CASTLAGSLYNSPLHF. V and J are TRBV7-2 and TRBJ1-6; D unclear. V dropped 7 bases and J dropped 4 bases, with 17 bases sitting between them. Germline V gene data show CDR1 as SGHTA and CDR2 as FQGNSA. This CDR3 is built from 16 residues.

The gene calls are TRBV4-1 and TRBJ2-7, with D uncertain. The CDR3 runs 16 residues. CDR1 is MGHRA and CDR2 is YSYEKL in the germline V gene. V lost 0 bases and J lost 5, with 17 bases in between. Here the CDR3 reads CASSQDEVRRSDEQYF. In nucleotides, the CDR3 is TGCGCCAGCAGCCAAGATGAGGTTCGACGGTCCGACGAGCAGTACTTC.

CDR3 amino acids: CASSLVGQGVLQETQYF. As DNA, the CDR3 is TGTGCCAGCAGCTTGGTCGGACAGGGGGTTTTACAAGAGACCCAGTACTTC. V usage is TRBV5-6 and J usage is TRBJ2-5, with TRBD1 matching over 10 bases. Germline loops: CDR1 SGHDT, CDR2 YYEEEE. The ends lost 0 bases at V and 2 bases at J; junction bases unmatched: 7. This CDR3 is built from 17 residues.

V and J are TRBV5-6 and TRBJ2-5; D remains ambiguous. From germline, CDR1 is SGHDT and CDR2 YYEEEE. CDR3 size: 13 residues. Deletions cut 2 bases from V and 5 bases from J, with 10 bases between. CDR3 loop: CASSLALMETQYF. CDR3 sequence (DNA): TGTGCCAGCAGCTTAGCATTGATGGAGACCCAGTACTTC.

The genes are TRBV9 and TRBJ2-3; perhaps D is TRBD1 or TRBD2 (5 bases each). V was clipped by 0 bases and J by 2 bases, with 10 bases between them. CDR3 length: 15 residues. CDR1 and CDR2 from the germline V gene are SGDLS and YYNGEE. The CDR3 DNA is TGTGCCAGCAGCGTAGGAGGGGCTTACACAGATACGCAGTATTTT. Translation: CASSVGGAYTDTQYF.

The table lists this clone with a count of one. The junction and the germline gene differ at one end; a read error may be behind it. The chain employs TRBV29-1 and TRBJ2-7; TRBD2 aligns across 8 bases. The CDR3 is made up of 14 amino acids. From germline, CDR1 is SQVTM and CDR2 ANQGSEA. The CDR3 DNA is TGCAGCGTATCGGGGGGGTCTGGGTCCTACGAGCAGAACTTC. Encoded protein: CSVSGGSGSYEQNF.

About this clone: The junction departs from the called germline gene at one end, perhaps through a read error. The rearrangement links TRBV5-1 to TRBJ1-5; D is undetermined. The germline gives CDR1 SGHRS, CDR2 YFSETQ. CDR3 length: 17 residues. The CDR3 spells CASSQIWTDETRQPQHF. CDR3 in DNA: TGCGCCAGCAGCCAAATATGGACGGATGAGACACGTCAGCCCCAGCACTTT.

The chain's CDR3 is CASSSGARGGYEQYF. CDR3 bases: TGTGCCAGCAGTTCTGGGGCCCGGGGGGGCTACGAGCAGTACTTC. The genes are TRBV6-6 and TRBJ2-7; 8 bases match TRBD2. After removal of 4 bases from V and 3 bases from J, the junction contained 8 bases not matched to a gene. Germline V gene data show CDR1 as MNHNY and CDR2 as SVGAGI (reference sequence). This CDR3 contains 15 residues.

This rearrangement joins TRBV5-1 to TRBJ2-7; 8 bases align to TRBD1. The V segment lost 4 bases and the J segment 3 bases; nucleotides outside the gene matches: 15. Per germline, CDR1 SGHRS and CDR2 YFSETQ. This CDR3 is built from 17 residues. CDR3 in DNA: TGCGCCAGCAGCAGTCCCGGGACAGGACACCCCCTCTACGAGCAGTACTTC. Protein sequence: CASSSPGTGHPLYEQYF.

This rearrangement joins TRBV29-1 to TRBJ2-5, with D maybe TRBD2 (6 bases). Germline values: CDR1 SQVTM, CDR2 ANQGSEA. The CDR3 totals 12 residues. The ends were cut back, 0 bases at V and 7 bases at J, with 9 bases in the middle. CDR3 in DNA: TGCAGCGTTGAAGAAATGGAGGGGACCCAGTACTTC. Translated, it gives CSVEEMEGTQYF. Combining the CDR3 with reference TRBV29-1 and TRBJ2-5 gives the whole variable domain SAVISQKPSRDICQRGTSLTIQCQVDSQVTMMFWYRQQPGQSLTLIATANQGSEATYESGFVIDKFPISRPNLTFSTLTVSNMSPEDSSIYLCSVEEMEGTQYFGPGTRLLVL.

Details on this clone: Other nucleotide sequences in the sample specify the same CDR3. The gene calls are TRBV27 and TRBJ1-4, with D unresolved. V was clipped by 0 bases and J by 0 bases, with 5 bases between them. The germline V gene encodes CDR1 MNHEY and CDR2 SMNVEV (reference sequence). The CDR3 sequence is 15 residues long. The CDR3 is CASSLSLATNEKLFF. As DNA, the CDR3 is TGTGCCAGCAGTTTATCGTTAGCAACTAATGAAAAACTGTTTTTT.

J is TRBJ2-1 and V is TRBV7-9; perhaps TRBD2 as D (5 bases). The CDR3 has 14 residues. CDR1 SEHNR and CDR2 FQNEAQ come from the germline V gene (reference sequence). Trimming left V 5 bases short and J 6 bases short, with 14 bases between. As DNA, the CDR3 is TGTGCCAGCAGCCGAGCGGATGGGAGCAATGAGCAGTTCTTC. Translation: CASSRADGSNEQFF.